The 16 T cell receptor beta chains given below trace back to one sample, sequenced in a study of shared clonotypes between healthy human individuals. TCRdb's copy holds only in-frame clones and misses some; the assay was immunoSEQ multiplex PCR. The sample gives about 1.5 million clones, approximately 98% of which show up once; roughly 0.42% is in the top ten. The material sequenced was naive CD4+ T cells sorted from blood. Noted subset: CD45RA+ positively selected. The receptors stem from a man aged 25-45 years in good health.

J is TRBJ2-2 and V is TRBV11-3, with D possibly TRBD1 on 7 matching bases. Trimming pared 5 bases from V and 4 bases from J, leaving 17 bases between. The germline CDR1 and CDR2 sequences are SGHNT and YENEEA. There are 16 residues in the CDR3. The CDR3 nucleotides are TGTGCCAGCAGCCGACCAGGGGGGTCGGGCACCGGGGAGCTGTTTTTT. The encoded protein is CASSRPGGSGTGELFF.

Only one count was recorded for this clone. This chain uses TRBV4-1 with TRBJ2-1; D might be TRBD2 (6 bases). V gave up 2 bases and J gave up 9 bases, with 11 bases separating them. Germline values: CDR1 MGHRA, CDR2 YSYEKL. CDR3 length: 13 residues. CDR3 in amino acids: CASSQTGASEQFF. Written as DNA, the CDR3 is TGCGCCAGCAGCCAAACGGGAGCCAGTGAGCAGTTCTTC.

The V and J genes are TRBV5-1 and TRBJ1-3; 9 nucleotides agree with TRBD1. The CDR3 runs to 15 residues. J lost 3 bases, V lost 4 bases, and 5 bases had no gene match. Looked up from germline, CDR1 is SGHRS and CDR2 is YFSETQ. CDR3 DNA: TGCGCCAGCAGCCCACAGGGGGCGGGTGGAAACACCATATATTTT. Encoded protein: CASSPQGAGGNTIYF.

The V and J genes are TRBV4-1 and TRBJ1-2; D is possibly TRBD1 (6 bases). V dropped 0 bases and J dropped 4 bases, with 12 bases sitting between them. CDR3 length: 15 residues. Germline V gene lookup returns CDR1 MGHRA and CDR2 YSYEKL. This CDR3 reads CASSQEGGGGYGYTF. The CDR3 DNA is TGCGCCAGCAGCCAAGAAGGCGGGGGCGGCTATGGCTACACCTTC.

The rearrangement uses TRBV12-5 and TRBJ2-6; D may be TRBD1 (6 bases). Deletions cut 4 bases from V and 0 bases from J, with 22 bases between. The CDR3 is 20 amino acids. CDR1 and CDR2 (germline): LGHNT, FRNRAP. Here the CDR3 DNA reads TGTGCTAGTGGTTACACCAAAACCGGGACAATTACCTCTGGGGCCAACGTCCTGACTTTC. It translates to CASGYTKTGTITSGANVLTF.

J is TRBJ2-1 and V is TRBV4-2, with 12 bases lining up with TRBD2. The CDR3 spans 18 residues. Germline V gene lookup returns CDR1 LGHNA and CDR2 YNFKEQ. The V and J ends lost 1 base and 2 bases, in that order; junction bases with no gene match: 6. CDR3 coding DNA: TGTGCCAGCAGCCAAGTAAGGACTAGCGGGACGGCCTACAATGAGCAGTTCTTC. Its translation: CASSQVRTSGTAYNEQFF.

This sequence joins TRBV4-3 and TRBJ2-5; the D is unclear. Germline V gene data show CDR1 as LGHNA and CDR2 as YSLEER. There are 14 residues in the CDR3. V lost 2 bases and J 4 bases, leaving 11 bases between the germline ends. CDR3 region: CASSQLKGSETQYF. In DNA, the CDR3 is TGCGCCAGCAGCCAACTAAAAGGGTCAGAGACCCAGTACTTC.

The chain uses TRBV9 and TRBJ1-2; possibly TRBD1 for D (5 bases). Germline-derived CDR1 and CDR2 are SGDLS and YYNGEE. This CDR3 has 14 amino acids. V dropped 4 bases and J dropped 8 bases, with 18 bases sitting between them. In nucleotides, the CDR3 is TGTGCCAGCAGCACCTGGACGGGGCTTCGGGGCTACACCTTC. This codes for CASSTWTGLRGYTF.

Comment on this clone: The sample contains more than one DNA sequence encoding this CDR3. The chain joins TRBV9 to TRBJ1-1; 8 bases line up with TRBD1. The V and J ends lost 0 bases and 1 base, in that order; junction bases with no gene match: 5. CDR3 length: 16 amino acids. Germline V gene sequence: CDR1 SGDLS, CDR2 YYNGEE. The CDR3 DNA reads as TGTGCCAGCAGCGTAGCTGGGCAGGGGGCGAACACTGAAGCTTTCTTT. This translates into CASSVAGQGANTEAFF.

This chain joins TRBV29-1 and TRBJ2-1, with 10 bases lining up with TRBD2. This CDR3 region has 13 residues. The germline CDR1 and CDR2 sequences are SQVTM and ANQGSEA. The trim removed 6 bases at V and 12 bases at J, leaving 11 bases unmatched. The CDR3 protein is CSVQGLAREGQFF. The CDR3, as DNA: TGCAGCGTCCAGGGACTAGCGCGAGAGGGGCAGTTCTTC.

A few counts support this clone. Distinct nucleotide sequences in the sample also encode this CDR3. This CDR3 is CASSVAGETQYF. CDR3 nucleotides: TGTGCCAGCAGCGTAGCAGGAGAGACCCAGTACTTC. The rearrangement joins TRBV9 to TRBJ2-5; D is uncertain. Trimming took 0 bases from V and 4 from J, leaving 4 bases between them. From germline, CDR1 is SGDLS and CDR2 YYNGEE. This CDR3 spans 12 amino acids.

The chain is built from TRBV7-9 and TRBJ2-7, with 7 bases that match TRBD1. CDR1 and CDR2 from the germline V gene are SEHNR and FQNEAQ (reference sequence). Trimming removed 2 bases from V and 4 bases from J; junction bases left unmatched: 5. This CDR3 is built from 14 residues. As DNA, the CDR3 is TGTGCCAGCAGCTTACCGGGACAGCGTTACGAGCAGTACTTC. Translated, it gives CASSLPGQRYEQYF.

This sequence joins TRBV5-8 and TRBJ1-2; 7 positions match TRBD1. This CDR3 is 14 amino acids long. The V segment lost 6 bases and the J segment 3 bases; nucleotides outside the gene matches: 8. Germline V gene data show CDR1 as SGHTS and CDR2 as YDEGEE. CDR3 region: CASTRQGPYYGYTF. CDR3 sequence (DNA): TGTGCCAGCACCCGACAGGGACCTTACTATGGCTACACCTTC.

The J gene is TRBJ1-4, the V gene TRBV7-9; 10 bases line up with TRBD1. Per the germline V gene, CDR1 is SEHNR and CDR2 is FQNEAQ (reference sequence). J was trimmed by 5 bases and V by 5 bases; bases with no gene match: 5. The CDR3 totals 15 residues. The CDR3 loop reads CASSPRTGGNEKLFF. DNA for the CDR3: TGTGCCAGCAGCCCAAGGACAGGGGGGAATGAAAAACTGTTTTTT.

The rearrangement links TRBV6-5 to TRBJ2-4; 12 bases match TRBD1. The CDR3 has 15 amino acids. Germline values: CDR1 MNHEY, CDR2 SVGAGI. V gave up 5 bases and J gave up 5 bases; unmatched junction bases: 4. CDR3 amino acids: CASSRDRGLENIQYF. The CDR3 nucleotides read TGTGCCAGCAGTCGGGACAGGGGGCTCGAAAACATTCAGTACTTC.

The chain joins TRBV6-5 to TRBJ2-3; 8 bases fit TRBD2. This CDR3 region has 14 residues. V was pared by 6 bases and J by 7 bases, with 9 bases of the junction left unmatched. The germline V gene has CDR1 MNHEY and CDR2 SVGAGI. This CDR3 is CASSISGGGYTQYF. CDR3 DNA: TGTGCCAGCAGCATAAGCGGGGGTGGTTATACGCAGTATTTT.